This TCR beta chain was identified during a study of early T cells in non-severe SARS-CoV-2 infection. Trimming stripped 0 bases from V and 0 bases from J, with 6 bases between. The CDR3 sequence is 14 residues long. Germline loops: CDR1 SGDLS, CDR2 YYNGEE. TCRdb ran MiXCR on the 5' RACE reads and lists one entry per CDR3 protein. The table lists about 55,000 distinct CDR3 sequences, around 14% of them singletons. V and J are TRBV9 and TRBJ2-5; tentative D call: TRBD2 (5 bases). The sample was whole blood, taken at baseline. The source of this sequence is an adult who was a healthcare worker with PCR-confirmed SARS-CoV-2 infection or an uninfected control (not recorded which). In DNA, the CDR3 is TGTGCCAGCAGCGTAGGAGGGAACCAAGAGACCCAGTACTTC. As protein: CASSVGGNQETQYF.